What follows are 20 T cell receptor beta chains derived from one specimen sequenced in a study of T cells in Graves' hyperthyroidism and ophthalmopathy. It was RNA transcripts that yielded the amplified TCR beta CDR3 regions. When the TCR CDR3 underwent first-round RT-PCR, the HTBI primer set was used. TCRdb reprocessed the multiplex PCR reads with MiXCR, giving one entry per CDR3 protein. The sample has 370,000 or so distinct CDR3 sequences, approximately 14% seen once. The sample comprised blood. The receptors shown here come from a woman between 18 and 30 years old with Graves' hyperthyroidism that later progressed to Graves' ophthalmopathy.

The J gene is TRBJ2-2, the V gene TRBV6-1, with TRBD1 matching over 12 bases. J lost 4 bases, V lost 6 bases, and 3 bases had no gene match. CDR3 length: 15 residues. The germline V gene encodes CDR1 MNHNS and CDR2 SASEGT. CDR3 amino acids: CASRSGQGATGELFF. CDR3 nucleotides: TGTGCCAGCAGATCGGGACAGGGGGCCACCGGGGAGCTGTTTTTT.

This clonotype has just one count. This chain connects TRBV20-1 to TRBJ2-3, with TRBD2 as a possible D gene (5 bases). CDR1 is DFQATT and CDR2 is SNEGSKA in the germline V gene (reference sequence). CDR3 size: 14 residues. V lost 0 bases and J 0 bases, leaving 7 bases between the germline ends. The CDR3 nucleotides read TGCAGTGCTAGAGATTGGACTAGCACAGATACGCAGTATTTT. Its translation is CSARDWTSTDTQYF.

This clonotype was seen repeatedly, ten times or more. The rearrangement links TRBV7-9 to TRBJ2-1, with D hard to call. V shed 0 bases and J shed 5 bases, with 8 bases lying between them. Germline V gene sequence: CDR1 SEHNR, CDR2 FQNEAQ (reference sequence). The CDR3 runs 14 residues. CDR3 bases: TGTGCCAGCAGCTTAGCGCGAGAACACAATGAGCAGTTCTTC. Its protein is CASSLAREHNEQFF.

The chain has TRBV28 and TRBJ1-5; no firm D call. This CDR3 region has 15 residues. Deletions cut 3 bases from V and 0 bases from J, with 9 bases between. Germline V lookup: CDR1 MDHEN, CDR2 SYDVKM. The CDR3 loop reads CASSFYTDSNQPQHF. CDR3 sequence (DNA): TGTGCCAGCAGTTTCTACACCGATAGCAATCAGCCCCAGCATTTT.

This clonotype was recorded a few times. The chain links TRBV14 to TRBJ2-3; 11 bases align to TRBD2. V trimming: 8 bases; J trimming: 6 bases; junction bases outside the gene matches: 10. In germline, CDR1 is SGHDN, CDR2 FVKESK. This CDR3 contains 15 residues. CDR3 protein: CASSNLAGGSDTQYF. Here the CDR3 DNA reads TGTGCCAGCTCGAACCTAGCGGGAGGTTCGGATACGCAGTATTTT. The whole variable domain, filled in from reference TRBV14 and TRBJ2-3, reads EAGVTQFPSHSVIEKGQTVTLRCDPISGHDNLYWYRRVMGKEIKFLLHFVKESKQDESGMPNNRFLAERTGGTYSTLKVQPAELEDSGVYFCASSNLAGGSDTQYFGPGTRLTVL.

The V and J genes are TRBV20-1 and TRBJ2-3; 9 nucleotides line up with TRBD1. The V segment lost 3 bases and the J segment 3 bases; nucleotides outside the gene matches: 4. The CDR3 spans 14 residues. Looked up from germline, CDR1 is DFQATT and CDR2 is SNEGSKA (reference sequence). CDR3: CSASWTGDTDTQYF. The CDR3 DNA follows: TGCAGTGCTAGTTGGACAGGGGATACAGATACGCAGTATTTT.

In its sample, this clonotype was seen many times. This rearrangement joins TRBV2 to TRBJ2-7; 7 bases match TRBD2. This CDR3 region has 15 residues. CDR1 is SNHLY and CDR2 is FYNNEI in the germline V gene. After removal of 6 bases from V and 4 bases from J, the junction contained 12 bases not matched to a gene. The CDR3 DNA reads TGTGCCAGCAGGGTTACGGTAGCGGGTGTTTACGAGCAGTACTTC. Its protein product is CASRVTVAGVYEQYF.

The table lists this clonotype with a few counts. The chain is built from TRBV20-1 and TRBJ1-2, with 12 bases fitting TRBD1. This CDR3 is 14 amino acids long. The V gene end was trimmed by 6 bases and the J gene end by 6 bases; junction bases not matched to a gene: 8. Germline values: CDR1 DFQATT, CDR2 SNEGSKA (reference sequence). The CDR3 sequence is CSATRDRGLNGYTF. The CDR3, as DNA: TGCAGTGCCACCCGGGACAGGGGGCTCAATGGCTACACCTTC.

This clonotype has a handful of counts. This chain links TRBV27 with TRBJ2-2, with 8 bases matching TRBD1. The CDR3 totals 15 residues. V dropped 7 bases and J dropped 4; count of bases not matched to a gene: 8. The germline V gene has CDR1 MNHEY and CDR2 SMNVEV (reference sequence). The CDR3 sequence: CASTKDRARTGELFF. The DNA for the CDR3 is TGTGCCAGCACCAAGGACAGGGCTCGCACCGGGGAGCTGTTTTTT.

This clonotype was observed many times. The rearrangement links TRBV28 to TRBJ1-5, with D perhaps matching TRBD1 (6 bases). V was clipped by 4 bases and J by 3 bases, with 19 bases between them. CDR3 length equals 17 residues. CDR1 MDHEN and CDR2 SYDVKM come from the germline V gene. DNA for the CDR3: TGTGCCAGCAGTTCCTCGGACAGTTTTCGACCCAATCAGCCCCAGCATTTT. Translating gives CASSSSDSFRPNQPQHF.

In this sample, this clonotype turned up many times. CDR3 DNA sequence: TGTGCCAGCTCACCTCGGTACTATGGCTACACCTTC. It encodes CASSPRYYGYTF. The chain joins TRBV18 to TRBJ1-2; D unresolved. CDR3 length equals 12 residues. The ends were cut back, 3 bases at V and 3 bases at J, with 5 bases in the middle. Germline V CDR1 and CDR2: KGHSH, LQKENI.

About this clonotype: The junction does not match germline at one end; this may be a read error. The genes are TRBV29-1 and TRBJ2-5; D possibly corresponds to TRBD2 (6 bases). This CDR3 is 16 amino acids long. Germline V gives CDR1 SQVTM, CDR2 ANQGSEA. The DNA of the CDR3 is TGCAGCGTCACTAGCCCGTGGACGGTGAACCAAGAGGCCCAGTACTTC. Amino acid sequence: CSVTSPWTVNQEAQYF.

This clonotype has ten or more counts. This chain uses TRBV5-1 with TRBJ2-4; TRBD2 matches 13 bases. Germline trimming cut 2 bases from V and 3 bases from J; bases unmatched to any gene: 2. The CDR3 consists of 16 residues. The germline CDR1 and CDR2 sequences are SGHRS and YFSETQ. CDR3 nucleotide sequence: TGCGCCAGCAGCTTCGGACTAGCGGGAGACAAAAACATTCAGTACTTC. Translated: CASSFGLAGDKNIQYF.

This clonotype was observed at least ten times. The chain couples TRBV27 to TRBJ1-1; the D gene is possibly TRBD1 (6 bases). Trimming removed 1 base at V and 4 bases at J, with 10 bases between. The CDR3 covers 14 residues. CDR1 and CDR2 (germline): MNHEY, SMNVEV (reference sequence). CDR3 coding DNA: TGTGCCAGCAGTTTATTTCCAGGGGCCACTGAAGCTTTCTTT. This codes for CASSLFPGATEAFF.

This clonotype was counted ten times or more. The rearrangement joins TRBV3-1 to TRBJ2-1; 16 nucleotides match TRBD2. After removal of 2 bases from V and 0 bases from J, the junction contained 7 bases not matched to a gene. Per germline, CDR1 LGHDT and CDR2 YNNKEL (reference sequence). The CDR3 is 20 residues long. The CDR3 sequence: CASSQRPGLAGGSSYNEQFF. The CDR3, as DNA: TGTGCCAGCAGCCAACGACCGGGACTAGCGGGAGGGAGCTCCTACAATGAGCAGTTCTTC.

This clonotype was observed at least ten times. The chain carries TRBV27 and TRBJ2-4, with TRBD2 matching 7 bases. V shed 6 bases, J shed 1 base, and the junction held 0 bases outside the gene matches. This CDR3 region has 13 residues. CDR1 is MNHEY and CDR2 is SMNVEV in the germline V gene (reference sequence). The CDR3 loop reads CASRGGAKNIQYF. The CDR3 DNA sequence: TGTGCCAGCAGGGGAGGGGCCAAAAACATTCAGTACTTC.

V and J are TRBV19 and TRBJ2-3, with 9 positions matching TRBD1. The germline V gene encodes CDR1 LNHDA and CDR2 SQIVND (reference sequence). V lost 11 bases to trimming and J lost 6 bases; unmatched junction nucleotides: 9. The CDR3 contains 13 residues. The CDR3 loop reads CAEKQGAPDTQYF. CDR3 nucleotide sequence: TGTGCCGAGAAACAGGGGGCTCCGGATACGCAGTATTTT. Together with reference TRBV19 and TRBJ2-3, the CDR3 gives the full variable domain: DGGITQSPKYLFRKEGQNVTLSCEQNLNHDAMYWYRQDPGQGLRLIYYSQIVNDFQKGDIAEGYSVSREKKESFPLTVTSAQKNPTAFYLCAEKQGAPDTQYFGPGTRLTVL.

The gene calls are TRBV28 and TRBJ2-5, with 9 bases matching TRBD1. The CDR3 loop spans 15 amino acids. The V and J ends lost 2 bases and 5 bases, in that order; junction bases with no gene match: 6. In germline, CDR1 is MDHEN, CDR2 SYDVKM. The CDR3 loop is CASSLGTGKLETQYF. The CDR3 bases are TGTGCCAGCAGTTTAGGGACAGGGAAGTTGGAGACCCAGTACTTC.

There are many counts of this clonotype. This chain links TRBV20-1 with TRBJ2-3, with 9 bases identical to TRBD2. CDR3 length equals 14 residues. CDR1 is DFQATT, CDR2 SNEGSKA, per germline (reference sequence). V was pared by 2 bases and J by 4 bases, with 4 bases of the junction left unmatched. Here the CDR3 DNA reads TGCAGTGCTAGACCTGCGGGAGGGCCAGATACGCAGTATTTT. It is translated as CSARPAGGPDTQYF.

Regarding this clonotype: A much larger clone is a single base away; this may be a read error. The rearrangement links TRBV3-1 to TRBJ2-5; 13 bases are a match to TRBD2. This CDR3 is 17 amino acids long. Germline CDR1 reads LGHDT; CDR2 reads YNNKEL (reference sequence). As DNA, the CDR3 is TGTGCCAGCAGCCCACAGGGACTAGCGGGAAGTCGAGAGGCCCAGTACTTC. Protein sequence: CASSPQGLAGSREAQYF.